This TCR beta chain originates from a study of radiotherapy plus CTLA-4 blockade in lung cancer. The study, taken as a whole, reports: Reportedly, early blood T cell clone dynamics best predicted response, with interferon-beta.

This clone came up a few times. Its antigen is as yet unknown. Sequencing used immunoSEQ multiplex PCR; TCRdb keeps in-frame clones, though not all of them. Of 70,000 to 85,000 clones listed, roughly 70% are singletons. J was trimmed by 2 bases and V by 7 bases; bases with no gene match: 10. Germline loops: CDR1 SGHTS, CDR2 YDEGEE. CDR3 size: 16 residues. This material consisted of peripheral blood, taken from a patient treated with radiotherapy plus ipilimumab. The TCR comes from a human donor with non-small cell lung cancer whose response to radiotherapy plus ipilimumab could not be evaluated. J is TRBJ2-3 and V is TRBV5-8; 10 positions match TRBD2. The CDR3 here is CASLRTSGLYTDTQYF. The CDR3 DNA sequence: TGTGCCAGCTTAAGGACTAGCGGATTATACACAGATACGCAGTATTTT.